The 13 T cell receptor beta chains given below trace back to one sample, sequenced in a study of cytomegalovirus exposure and HLA in healthy donors. PCR involved 60 Vbeta and 13 Jbeta primers. TCRdb's copy holds only in-frame clones and misses some; the assay was immunoSEQ multiplex PCR. This sample yields 140,000 to 150,000 clones, of which approximately 84% are seen a single time; approximately 9.7% belongs to the top ten. Sequenced sample: PBMCs. The receptor source for this set is an older woman in good health and CMV-seropositive.

This clone was detected once. The rearrangement links TRBV7-9 to TRBJ2-2; D gene unclear. The CDR3 totals 12 residues. Germline V lookup: CDR1 SEHNR, CDR2 FQNEAQ (reference sequence). V was clipped by 7 bases and J by 5 bases, with 8 bases between them. In DNA, the CDR3 is TGTGCCAGCACTTTTCGGACCGGGGAGCTGTTTTTT. It encodes CASTFRTGELFF.

This clone showed up just a few times. The chain uses TRBV19 and TRBJ1-5; no clear D. Germline CDR1 and CDR2: LNHDA and SQIVND (reference sequence). The CDR3 runs 14 residues. V was pared by 6 bases and J by 2 bases, with 11 bases between. CDR3 coding DNA: TGTGCCAGTAGGGTGGGTGGAGGCAATCAGCCCCAGCATTTT. It yields the protein CASRVGGGNQPQHF.

The V gene is TRBV27, the J gene TRBJ1-4; no clear D gene. Germline CDR1 reads MNHEY; CDR2 reads SMNVEV (reference sequence). V was clipped by 7 bases and J by 5 bases, with 5 bases between them. CDR3 length: 11 amino acids. This CDR3 reads CASTPNEKLFF. The CDR3 region has the DNA TGTGCCAGCACTCCCAATGAAAAACTGTTTTTT. The whole variable domain, filled in from reference TRBV27 and TRBJ1-4, reads EAQVTQNPRYLITVTGKKLTVTCSQNMNHEYMSWYRQDPGLGLRQIYYSMNVEVTDKGDVPEGYKVSRKEKRNFPLILESPSPNQTSLYFCASTPNEKLFFGSGTQLSVL.

The chain uses TRBV9 and TRBJ2-7; 7 nucleotides agree with TRBD2. The germline gives CDR1 SGDLS, CDR2 YYNGEE. V gave up 0 bases and J gave up 3 bases; unmatched junction bases: 3. This CDR3 has 14 residues. The CDR3 sequence: CASSVGLADYEQYF. The DNA for the CDR3 is TGTGCCAGCAGCGTAGGGCTAGCGGACTACGAGCAGTACTTC.

The rearrangement joins TRBV6-1 to TRBJ1-5, with 10 nucleotides matching TRBD1. CDR1 is MNHNS, CDR2 SASEGT, per germline. CDR3 length equals 20 residues. V shed 2 bases, J shed 4 bases, and the junction held 17 bases outside the gene matches. The CDR3 nucleotides read TGTGCCAGCAGTGAATCACACGTAAAAGGACAGGGGGGACAGAATCAGCCCCAGCATTTT. Translating it yields CASSESHVKGQGGQNQPQHF.

This clone was seen a single time. The rearrangement joins TRBV29-1 to TRBJ2-7, with 7 bases lining up with TRBD2. Germline values: CDR1 SQVTM, CDR2 ANQGSEA. This CDR3 has 13 residues. The V and J ends lost 3 bases and 4 bases, in that order; junction bases with no gene match: 6. The CDR3 DNA sequence: TGCAGCGTTGAGGGGGGGAGGTTTTACGAGCAGTACTTC. It is translated as CSVEGGRFYEQYF.

This chain uses TRBV7-3 with TRBJ2-1; 9 nucleotides line up with TRBD2. V gave up 1 base and J gave up 7 bases; unmatched junction bases: 5. Per germline, CDR1 SGHTA and CDR2 FQGTGA. The CDR3 consists of 15 residues. The CDR3 coding sequence is TGTGCCAGCAGCTTAATGCGGGGGGGTCGGAATGAGCAGTTCTTC. Translated, it gives CASSLMRGGRNEQFF.

The chain uses TRBV10-3 and TRBJ2-2; tentative D call: TRBD1 (6 bases). Trimming removed 0 bases from V and 4 bases from J, with 15 bases in between. Germline V gene lookup returns CDR1 ENHRY and CDR2 SYGVKD. This CDR3 contains 17 residues. The CDR3 DNA is TGTGCCATCAGTGAGTCGGGGGCCCCCGCCACCACCGGGGAGCTGTTTTTT. Its translation is CAISESGAPATTGELFF.

The V and J genes are TRBV7-8 and TRBJ1-2, with D tentatively TRBD1 (6 bases). Germline V gene sequence: CDR1 SGHVS, CDR2 FQNEAQ. V lost 1 base to trimming and J lost 8 bases, with 11 bases between them. The CDR3 is made up of 13 amino acids. This CDR3 reads CASSLVGAGGYTF. CDR3 nucleotide sequence: TGTGCCAGCAGCTTAGTGGGGGCGGGCGGCTACACCTTC.

The chain recombines TRBV13 with TRBJ2-3; no definite D call. The CDR3 is 14 residues long. V lost 5 bases and J lost 1, with 10 bases in between. The germline V gene has CDR1 PRHDT and CDR2 FYEKMQ (reference sequence). The CDR3: CASSTPPGTDTQYF. The CDR3 DNA follows: TGTGCCAGCAGCACACCCCCCGGCACAGATACGCAGTATTTT. Full variable domain (missing parts from reference TRBV13 and TRBJ2-3): AAGVIQSPRHLIKEKRETATLKCYPIPRHDTVYWYQQGPGQDPQFLISFYEKMQSDKGSIPDRFSAQQFSDYHSELNMSSLELGDSALYFCASSTPPGTDTQYFGPGTRLTVL.

This sequence joins TRBV7-8 and TRBJ2-7; TRBD2 matches 10 bases. The junction had 8 bases not matched to a gene; V was cut back by 0 bases and J by 6 bases. CDR1 is SGHVS, CDR2 FQNEAQ, per germline. This CDR3 has 16 amino acids. The DNA for the CDR3 is TGTGCCAGCAGCTTAGCGCTAGCGGGAGATAAGGGCGAGCAGTACTTC. Its translation is CASSLALAGDKGEQYF.

J is TRBJ2-7 and V is TRBV11-2, with TRBD2 matching 11 bases. Trimming cost V 5 bases and J 0 bases; bases outside gene matches: 3. Germline V gene lookup returns CDR1 SGHAT and CDR2 FQNNGV. There are 15 residues in the CDR3. This chain's CDR3 is CASSPGTSGSYEQYF. The CDR3 DNA reads as TGTGCCAGCAGCCCCGGGACTAGCGGCTCCTACGAGCAGTACTTC. The whole variable domain, remainder taken from reference TRBV11-2 and TRBJ2-7, is EAGVAQSPRYKIIEKRQSVAFWCNPISGHATLYWYQQILGQGPKLLIQFQNNGVVDDSQLPKDRFSAERLKGVDSTLKIQPAKLEDSAVYLCASSPGTSGSYEQYFGPGTRLTVT.

This clone has only a few counts. The chain carries TRBV27 and TRBJ1-1; D might be TRBD1 (5 bases). CDR3 size: 12 residues. V shed 4 bases and J shed 6 bases, with 9 bases lying between them. Germline values: CDR1 MNHEY, CDR2 SMNVEV (reference sequence). The CDR3 reads CASSSGGSEAFF. CDR3 in DNA: TGTGCCAGCAGTTCCGGGGGTTCTGAAGCTTTCTTT.